Following are 8 T cell receptor beta chains from one sample sequenced in a study of siplizumab effects on memory and regulatory T cells. Using immunoSEQ multiplex PCR, the repertoire was profiled, and TCRdb retains in-frame clones only, with some absent. The sample holds fewer than 130,000 clones; roughly 92% are singletons and the top ten take 1.3%. Source material: CD4+ T cells sorted from blood. These receptors originate from a human donor in good health.

A note on this clone: The sample holds other DNA sequences that translate to the same CDR3. The chain recombines TRBV5-1 with TRBJ2-3; D not resolved. The CDR3 is made up of 13 amino acids. V was pared by 0 bases and J by 0 bases, with 2 bases between. The germline V gene encodes CDR1 SGHRS and CDR2 YFSETQ. The CDR3 region is CASSLGSTDTQYF. The DNA for the CDR3 is TGCGCCAGCAGCTTGGGGAGCACAGATACGCAGTATTTT.

The J gene is TRBJ1-6, the V gene TRBV25-1; 9 positions agree with TRBD1. The germline CDR1 and CDR2 sequences are MGHDK and SYGVNS. V trimming: 1 base; J trimming: 14 bases; junction bases outside the gene matches: 12. This CDR3 region has 16 residues. In nucleotides, the CDR3 is TGTGCCAGCAGTGAATTGACGGGACAGGGAATACGGGCCCTCCACTTT. Protein product: CASSELTGQGIRALHF.

The chain uses TRBV7-2 and TRBJ1-1; unclear D gene. In germline, CDR1 is SGHTA, CDR2 FQGNSA. V lost 2 bases to trimming and J lost 0 bases, with 10 bases between them. This CDR3 contains 15 residues. The CDR3 nucleotides are TGTGCCAGCAGCTTATACTCAGTTATGAACACTGAAGCTTTCTTT. The encoded protein is CASSLYSVMNTEAFF. Complete variable domain (other parts from reference TRBV7-2 and TRBJ1-1): GAGVSQSPSNKVTEKGKDVELRCDPISGHTALYWYRQSLGQGLEFLIYFQGNSAPDKSGLPSDRFSAERTGGSVSTLTIQRTQQEDSAVYLCASSLYSVMNTEAFFGQGTRLTVV.

This chain uses TRBV9 with TRBJ2-1; D is unclear. V lost 3 bases to trimming and J lost 9 bases, with 31 bases between them. The V gene's germline CDR1 is SGDLS and CDR2 YYNGEE. The CDR3 has 19 amino acids. CDR3: CASSAQSSVVVGSASEQFF. DNA of the CDR3: TGTGCCAGCAGCGCTCAATCTTCCGTAGTAGTGGGTTCGGCGTCTGAGCAGTTCTTC.

This chain uses TRBV19 with TRBJ2-3; D is unclear. From germline, CDR1 is LNHDA and CDR2 SQIVND (reference sequence). V lost 7 bases and J lost 1, with 15 bases in between. This CDR3 is built from 15 residues. CDR3 nucleotide sequence: TGTGCCAGTACCCCAATGCTGTGGCGCACAGATACGCAGTATTTT. It codes for CASTPMLWRTDTQYF.

CDR3 bases: TGTGCCAGCAGGAGGGGGGATACTAACTATGGCTACACCTTC. Translation gives CASRRGDTNYGYTF. The genes are TRBV6-1 and TRBJ1-2; D possibly corresponds to TRBD1 (6 bases). This CDR3 has 14 residues. V lost 6 bases to trimming and J lost 0 bases, with 11 bases between them. Per the germline V gene, CDR1 is MNHNS and CDR2 is SASEGT.

The chain employs TRBV7-9 and TRBJ1-5; TRBD1 agrees at 8 bases. This CDR3 region has 15 residues. Germline V CDR1 and CDR2: SEHNR, FQNEAQ (reference sequence). V lost 5 bases and J lost 3; bases outside the gene matches: 6. DNA for the CDR3: TGTGCCAGCAGCCCCCGGACAGGGAACAATCAGCCCCAGCATTTT. Its translation is CASSPRTGNNQPQHF.

This chain connects TRBV18 to TRBJ1-2, with 9 nucleotides matching TRBD1. Germline assignment: CDR1 KGHSH and CDR2 LQKENI. V dropped 3 bases and J dropped 2; count of bases not matched to a gene: 1. The length of the CDR3 is 14 residues. The CDR3 here is CASSPGQGNYGYTF. The CDR3 DNA follows: TGTGCCAGCTCACCCGGACAGGGGAACTATGGCTACACCTTC.